These 12 T cell receptor beta chains came from one sample sequenced in a study of cytomegalovirus exposure and HLA in healthy donors. Sequencing was performed with immunoSEQ multiplex PCR; in TCRdb, only in-frame clones are kept and a portion is missing. The sample carries about 130,000 clones, 80% to 90% recorded once. Sample: PBMCs. The origin of the receptors is a woman aged 30 to 39 in good health and CMV-seropositive.

The chain employs TRBV28 and TRBJ2-3; D is ambiguous. Germline assignment: CDR1 MDHEN and CDR2 SYDVKM. Trimming took off 6 bases at V and 0 bases at J, with 13 bases between the two ends. CDR3 length: 15 residues. The CDR3 reads CASSQPPRSTDTQYF. CDR3 nucleotides: TGTGCCAGCAGCCAACCTCCGCGGAGCACAGATACGCAGTATTTT.

This chain joins TRBV7-9 and TRBJ1-1; TRBD1 is a possible D gene (6 bases). Germline V gene data show CDR1 as SEHNR and CDR2 as FQNEAQ (reference sequence). The CDR3 totals 15 residues. V dropped 0 bases and J dropped 1 base, with 9 bases sitting between them. Written as DNA, the CDR3 is TGTGCCAGCAGCTTAGCGGAGACAGGGAACACTGAAGCTTTCTTT. Its translation: CASSLAETGNTEAFF.

CDR3 amino acids: CATKREWSSYNEQFF. The DNA for the CDR3 is TGTGCCACCAAAAGGGAGTGGAGCTCCTACAATGAGCAGTTCTTC. The chain couples TRBV6-5 to TRBJ2-1; possibly TRBD2 for D (5 bases). Germline CDR1 and CDR2: MNHEY and SVGAGI. The germline V and J ends were trimmed by 10 bases and 0 bases, with 16 bases remaining between them. CDR3 length: 15 amino acids.

The chain couples TRBV19 to TRBJ2-1; 8 bases match TRBD1. Germline CDR1 is LNHDA and CDR2 is SQIVND (reference sequence). V trimming: 5 bases; J trimming: 3 bases; junction bases outside the gene matches: 9. The CDR3 is 16 amino acids. CDR3 bases: TGTGCCAGTAGTCCCCCGACAGGGGCGCTCTACAATGAGCAGTTCTTC. Its protein is CASSPPTGALYNEQFF.

This clone was recorded only once. The chain is built from TRBV28 and TRBJ1-1; D may be TRBD1 (5 bases). Trimming took off 2 bases at V and 7 bases at J, with 14 bases between the two ends. The CDR3 spans 14 residues. Per germline, CDR1 MDHEN and CDR2 SYDVKM. This chain's CDR3 is CASSLGDSQIEAFF. In DNA form, the CDR3 reads TGTGCCAGCAGTTTAGGTGACAGTCAGATTGAAGCTTTCTTT.

The chain is built from TRBV6-4 and TRBJ2-7, with 7 bases identical to TRBD2. Trimming took 4 bases from V and 1 from J; bases not matched to a gene: 4. The CDR3 is 14 residues long. From germline, CDR1 is MRHNA and CDR2 SNTAGT. For the CDR3, the DNA is TGTGCCAGCAGTGGCCTGGGGGGGTCCTACGAGCAGTACTTC. Its protein product is CASSGLGGSYEQYF.

The chain carries TRBV29-1 and TRBJ1-1; D remains unclear. Germline CDR1 SQVTM, CDR2 ANQGSEA. The CDR3 consists of 11 residues. V gave up 4 bases and J gave up 3 bases, with 6 bases separating them. CDR3 coding DNA: TGCAGCGTTGGGACTTACACTGAAGCTTTCTTT. Translating it yields CSVGTYTEAFF.

The chain is built from TRBV10-3 and TRBJ1-1, with D perhaps TRBD1 (5 bases). Trimming removed 4 bases at V and 11 bases at J, with 20 bases between. Germline values: CDR1 ENHRY, CDR2 SYGVKD. CDR3 size: 14 residues. CDR3 nucleotide sequence: TGTGCCATCAGTGTAGTTGGGCAGGGAAAGGATGCTTTCTTT. It yields the protein CAISVVGQGKDAFF.

CDR3 residues: CASSLRRTGESEQYF. The CDR3 nucleotides are TGTGCCAGCAGCCTCCGGAGGACAGGGGAAAGCGAGCAGTACTTC. V usage is TRBV7-6 and J usage is TRBJ2-7; 9 bases map to TRBD1. The germline gives CDR1 SGHVS, CDR2 FNYEAQ. V shed 5 bases and J 6 bases; nucleotides not matched to a gene: 11. The CDR3 is 15 residues long.

This clone was counted once. As DNA, the CDR3 is TGTGCCAGCAGCTTCTCCTCTGCAGGGGCCTACGAGCAGTACTTC. Residues: CASSFSSAGAYEQYF. The rearrangement uses TRBV7-9 and TRBJ2-7; a possible D gene is TRBD1 (6 bases). Germline V gene sequence: CDR1 SEHNR, CDR2 FQNEAQ (reference sequence). V was pared by 3 bases and J by 2 bases, with 14 bases between. This CDR3 is built from 15 residues.

CDR3 sequence: CATSAGTGGNTEAFF. The DNA for the CDR3 is TGTGCCACCAGCGCCGGGACAGGGGGGAATACTGAAGCTTTCTTT. V usage is TRBV15 and J usage is TRBJ1-1; 11 bases align to TRBD1. CDR1 and CDR2 (germline): LNHNV, YYDKDF (reference sequence). V shed 5 bases, J shed 5 bases, and the junction held 7 bases outside the gene matches. The CDR3 runs 15 residues.

This sequence joins TRBV4-2 and TRBJ2-3, with 8 bases matching TRBD2. This CDR3 is 17 amino acids long. V was clipped by 0 bases and J by 2 bases; unmatched bases: 7. Germline lookup yields CDR1 LGHNA and CDR2 YNFKEQ. For the CDR3, the DNA is TGTGCCAGCAGCCAAGAGTCGCGGGGGGCCGACACAGATACGCAGTATTTT. This sequence encodes CASSQESRGADTDTQYF.